The 25 T cell receptor beta chains in this list originate from one sample, sequenced in a study of blood T cell repertoires in COVID-19. Clones were sequenced by immunoSEQ multiplex PCR, and TCRdb holds only the in-frame ones, with some missing. Of about 490,000 clones in the sample, 80% to 90% were seen once. Input material: peripheral blood. These receptors were obtained from a human donor in a cohort sampled during active COVID-19.

The chain carries TRBV6-2 or TRBV6-3 and TRBJ1-5, with D maybe TRBD1 (6 bases). Germline V CDR1 and CDR2: MNHEY, SVGEGT. The V end was cut by 7 bases, the J end by 4 bases, with 14 bases between. The CDR3 consists of 14 residues. The CDR3 sequence: CASNPTQGNQPQHF. Written as DNA, the CDR3 is TGTGCCAGCAACCCAACACAGGGAAATCAGCCCCAGCATTTT.

The CDR3 sequence: CASTGLAGSTDTQYF. The CDR3, as DNA: TGTGCCAGCACTGGACTAGCGGGAAGCACAGATACGCAGTATTTT. This chain uses TRBV2 with TRBJ2-3, with 12 bases matching TRBD2. The V gene's germline CDR1 is SNHLY and CDR2 FYNNEI. Germline trimming cut 7 bases from V and 0 bases from J; bases unmatched to any gene: 2. The CDR3 has 15 amino acids.

The genes are TRBV12-3 or TRBV12-4 and TRBJ1-3; no firm D call. The CDR3 totals 13 residues. The germline V and J ends were trimmed by 3 bases and 2 bases, with 5 bases remaining between them. CDR3 sequence reads: CASSFFAGNTIYF. CDR3 DNA sequence: TGTGCCAGCAGTTTTTTCGCTGGAAACACCATATATTTT.

J is TRBJ1-1 and V is TRBV6-4, with no clear D. The CDR3 loop spans 13 amino acids. Trimming removed 8 bases from V and 4 bases from J, with 14 bases in between. Germline V CDR1 and CDR2: MRHNA, SNTAGT. The CDR3 loop reads CASSAGEPTEAFF. The CDR3, as DNA: TGTGCCAGCTCCGCCGGGGAACCCACTGAAGCTTTCTTT.

This clone was seen just once. The chain has TRBV19 and TRBJ2-5, with D maybe TRBD1 (6 bases). V was shortened by 10 bases and J by 0 bases, with 9 bases between the two germline ends. Per the germline V gene, CDR1 is LNHDA and CDR2 is SQIVND (reference sequence). The CDR3 runs 12 residues. This CDR3 reads CATGTNQETQYF. The CDR3 bases are TGTGCCACCGGGACAAACCAAGAGACCCAGTACTTC.

This rearrangement joins TRBV9 to TRBJ1-4; D possibly corresponds to TRBD1 (5 bases). CDR3 length equals 14 residues. V lost 3 bases and J lost 8, with 14 bases in between. Germline CDR1 SGDLS, CDR2 YYNGEE. CDR3 nucleotides: TGTGCCAGCAGCGCCCGGGGGAGCGGGGAAAAACTGTTTTTT. It codes for CASSARGSGEKLFF.

The rearrangement links TRBV2 to TRBJ2-2; D possibly corresponds to TRBD2 (5 bases). There are 15 residues in the CDR3. V dropped 7 bases and J dropped 0 bases, with 12 bases sitting between them. Germline values: CDR1 SNHLY, CDR2 FYNNEI. CDR3 DNA: TGTGCCAGCACGGTCGGACTTACGAACACCGGGGAGCTGTTTTTT. Translated: CASTVGLTNTGELFF.

This chain links TRBV7-2 with TRBJ2-3, with a weak D call TRBD1 (6 bases). V lost 1 base and J 2 bases, leaving 13 bases between the germline ends. The CDR3 runs to 16 residues. Germline V gene sequence: CDR1 SGHTA, CDR2 FQGNSA. The CDR3 bases are TGTGCCAGCAGCTTAGTCAGGGGTTTTGTCACAGATACGCAGTATTTT. It is translated as CASSLVRGFVTDTQYF.

J is TRBJ2-5 and V is TRBV19; 7 positions match TRBD1. This CDR3 comprises 13 residues. The germline V gene encodes CDR1 LNHDA and CDR2 SQIVND (reference sequence). Losses at the gene ends were 4 bases for V and 5 bases for J; bases not matched to a gene: 4. This chain's CDR3 is CASSKRDSETQYF. In DNA, the CDR3 is TGTGCCAGTAGTAAACGGGACAGCGAGACCCAGTACTTC.

This clone was picked up a small number of times. The chain couples TRBV28 to TRBJ2-7; TRBD1 is a possible D gene (5 bases). The CDR3 spans 15 residues. V was trimmed by 5 bases and J by 6 bases, leaving 20 bases between them. The germline CDR1 and CDR2 sequences are MDHEN and SYDVKM. The CDR3 here is CASSTLGRDVSEQYF. The CDR3 DNA reads TGTGCCAGCAGTACTCTTGGCAGGGATGTTAGCGAGCAGTACTTC.

This sequence joins TRBV27 and TRBJ1-1; 7 nucleotides agree with TRBD1. CDR1 is MNHEY and CDR2 is SMNVEV in the germline V gene (reference sequence). The trim removed 2 bases at V and 0 bases at J, leaving 15 bases unmatched. This CDR3 spans 19 amino acids. CDR3 protein: CASSLTIGTARSMNTEAFF. CDR3 DNA sequence: TGTGCCAGCAGTTTAACCATTGGGACAGCTCGCTCCATGAACACTGAAGCTTTCTTT.

The chain combines TRBV27 with TRBJ1-6; D may be TRBD1 (6 bases). V dropped 7 bases and J dropped 7 bases, with 14 bases sitting between them. The CDR3 has 14 amino acids. The V gene's germline CDR1 is MNHEY and CDR2 SMNVEV (reference sequence). The CDR3 sequence: CASNAGGPNSPLHF. The CDR3 DNA sequence: TGTGCCAGCAACGCCGGGGGGCCAAATTCACCCCTCCACTTT.

The chain couples TRBV7-3 to TRBJ2-7; 13 positions agree with TRBD2. This CDR3 comprises 15 residues. Per germline, CDR1 SGHTA and CDR2 FQGTGA. The J segment lost 3 bases and the V segment lost 4 bases, leaving 3 bases of the junction unmatched. The CDR3 spells CASSYGTSGNYEQYF. For the CDR3, the DNA is TGTGCCAGCAGCTACGGGACTAGCGGGAACTACGAGCAGTACTTC.

The CDR3 is CATSDLTGDVATDTQYF. As DNA, the CDR3 is TGTGCCACCAGTGATTTAACGGGGGACGTTGCAACAGATACGCAGTATTTT. The chain is built from TRBV24-1 and TRBJ2-3, with D tentatively TRBD2 (6 bases). This CDR3 comprises 17 residues. The V end lost 1 base, the J end lost 3 bases, and 16 bases lay between the germline ends. The germline CDR1 and CDR2 sequences are KGHDR and SFDVKD.

The chain couples TRBV30 to TRBJ2-1, with D unresolved. This CDR3 spans 14 amino acids. Germline CDR1 is GTSNPN and CDR2 is SVGIG (reference sequence). The germline V and J ends were trimmed by 0 bases and 6 bases, with 12 bases remaining between them. The DNA of the CDR3 is TGTGCCTGGAGTGTACTAAGCGCCCTCAATGAGCAGTTCTTC. Amino acids: CAWSVLSALNEQFF.

This clone came up once. The J gene is TRBJ2-2, the V gene TRBV28, with 8 bases matching TRBD1. V shed 5 bases and J 7 bases; nucleotides not matched to a gene: 12. Germline lookup yields CDR1 MDHEN and CDR2 SYDVKM. This CDR3 contains 16 residues. CDR3 residues: CASSVLEGRGHGELFF. The CDR3 bases are TGTGCCAGCAGTGTCCTAGAGGGCAGGGGGCACGGGGAGCTGTTTTTT.

The rearrangement joins TRBV30 to TRBJ1-2; perhaps TRBD1 as D (5 bases). The length of the CDR3 is 14 residues. The V gene lost 4 bases and the J gene lost 0 bases, with 12 bases spanning the gap. Germline-derived CDR1 and CDR2 are GTSNPN and SVGIG (reference sequence). CDR3 protein: CAWTIRGANYGYTF. CDR3 sequence (DNA): TGTGCCTGGACAATACGGGGGGCTAACTATGGCTACACCTTC. Complete variable domain (other parts from reference TRBV30 and TRBJ1-2): SQTIHQWPATLVQPVGSPLSLECTVEGTSNPNLYWYRQAAGRGLQLLFYSVGIGQISSEVPQNLSASRPQDRQFILSSKKLLLSDSGFYLCAWTIRGANYGYTFGSGTRLTVV.

In its sample, this clone was seen a few times. The sample carries other DNA sequences with the same CDR3. Here the CDR3 DNA reads TGTGCCAGCAGTTACTCCGGGACAGCGAACACTGAAGCTTTCTTT. Encoded protein: CASSYSGTANTEAFF. The chain joins TRBV6-5 to TRBJ1-1; the match to TRBD1 covers 7 bases. V was clipped by 0 bases and J by 1 base; unmatched bases: 2. Per the germline V gene, CDR1 is MNHEY and CDR2 is SVGAGI. The CDR3 runs 15 residues.

J is TRBJ2-7 and V is TRBV6-5; 10 bases are shared with TRBD2. Per the germline V gene, CDR1 is MNHEY and CDR2 is SVGAGI. The CDR3 is made up of 14 amino acids. The trim removed 2 bases at V and 5 bases at J, leaving 3 bases unmatched. The CDR3 sequence is CASSYLAGEHEQYF. CDR3 sequence (DNA): TGTGCCAGCAGTTACCTAGCGGGAGAACACGAGCAGTACTTC.

The chain links TRBV30 to TRBJ2-5, with TRBD2 matching over 7 bases. After removal of 7 bases from V and 5 bases from J, the junction contained 16 bases not matched to a gene. Germline CDR1 is GTSNPN and CDR2 is SVGIG (reference sequence). The CDR3 totals 15 residues. Written as DNA, the CDR3 is TGTGCCTACACAAATCCTAGCCTGGGGGGGGAGACCCAGTACTTC. It is translated as CAYTNPSLGGETQYF.

This chain uses TRBV6-5 with TRBJ2-7; TRBD2 might be the D (7 bases). This CDR3 has 15 amino acids. Trimming removed 5 bases at V and 0 bases at J, with 14 bases between. Germline-derived CDR1 and CDR2 are MNHEY and SVGAGI. The CDR3 DNA reads TGTGCCAGCAGTCAGGAGGGAGGGGGCTCCTACGAGCAGTACTTC. Translating gives CASSQEGGGSYEQYF.

The chain combines TRBV6-5 with TRBJ2-1, with D possibly TRBD1 on 5 matching bases. V was clipped by 5 bases and J by 9 bases, with 17 bases between them. Germline V gene sequence: CDR1 MNHEY, CDR2 SVGAGI. The CDR3 contains 14 residues. The CDR3 loop reads CASSLTDDSFEQFF. CDR3 DNA: TGTGCCAGCAGTCTAACGGATGACAGTTTTGAGCAGTTCTTC.

J is TRBJ2-5 and V is TRBV18; the match to TRBD2 covers 12 bases. CDR1 and CDR2 from the germline V gene are KGHSH and LQKENI. The junction had 10 bases not matched to a gene; V was cut back by 3 bases and J by 2 bases. The CDR3 has 18 amino acids. CDR3 protein: CASSPLAGGRLGQETQYF. The DNA for the CDR3 is TGTGCCAGCTCACCGCTAGCGGGAGGGCGATTGGGACAAGAGACCCAGTACTTC.

The genes are TRBV4-3 and TRBJ2-2, with D possibly matching TRBD2 (7 bases). The CDR3 totals 17 residues. V gave up 0 bases and J gave up 7 bases, with 18 bases separating them. Germline V lookup: CDR1 LGHNA, CDR2 YSLEER. CDR3 sequence reads: CASSQDRGAVLGGELFF. The CDR3 nucleotides read TGCGCCAGCAGCCAAGATCGGGGGGCAGTCCTGGGCGGGGAGCTGTTTTTT.

The chain carries TRBV21-1 and TRBJ1-4; the table's TRBD1 call for D was not verified on the DNA. TRBV21-1 represents a pseudogene. The CDR3 is 19 amino acids. CDR3 coding DNA: TGTGCCAGCAGCACACCGGGCAGGGAAGGCTATGTCTTAGATGAAAAACTGTTTTTT. Its protein product is CASSTPGREGYVLDEKLFF.